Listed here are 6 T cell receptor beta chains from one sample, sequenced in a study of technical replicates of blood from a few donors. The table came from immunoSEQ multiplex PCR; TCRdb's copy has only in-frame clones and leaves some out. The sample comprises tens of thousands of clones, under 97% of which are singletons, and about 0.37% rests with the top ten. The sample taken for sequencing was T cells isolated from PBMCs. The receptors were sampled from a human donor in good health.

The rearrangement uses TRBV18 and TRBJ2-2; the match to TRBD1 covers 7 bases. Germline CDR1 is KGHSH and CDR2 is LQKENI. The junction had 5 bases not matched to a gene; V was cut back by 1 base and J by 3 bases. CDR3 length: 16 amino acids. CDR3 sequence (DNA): TGTGCCAGCTCACCACTAGGGGGCGTTGACACCGGGGAGCTGTTTTTT. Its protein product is CASSPLGGVDTGELFF.

This CDR3 reads CATGTSGGLYEQYF. DNA for the CDR3: TGTGCCACCGGGACTAGCGGGGGTCTCTACGAGCAGTACTTC. The J gene is TRBJ2-7, the V gene TRBV10-3, with TRBD2 matching over 14 bases. Germline CDR1 reads ENHRY; CDR2 reads SYGVKD. The CDR3 runs 14 residues. Trimming at V came to 10 bases and at J to 3 bases, leaving 5 bases not matched to a gene.

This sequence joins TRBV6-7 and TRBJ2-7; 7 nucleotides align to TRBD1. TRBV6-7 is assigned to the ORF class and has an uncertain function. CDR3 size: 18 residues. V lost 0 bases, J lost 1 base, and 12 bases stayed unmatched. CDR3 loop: CASSYSRPNRGRSYEQYF. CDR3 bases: TGTGCCAGCAGTTACTCACGACCTAACAGGGGCCGGTCCTACGAGCAGTACTTC.

CDR3 in amino acids: CASRDLAGVRGQFF. The CDR3 DNA sequence: TGTGCCAGCAGGGATCTAGCGGGAGTACGTGGGCAGTTCTTC. The chain has TRBV25-1 and TRBJ2-1; TRBD2 aligns across 10 bases. The ends lost 6 bases at V and 12 bases at J; junction bases unmatched: 11. This CDR3 contains 14 residues. Germline-derived CDR1 and CDR2 are MGHDK and SYGVNS.

In DNA, the CDR3 is TGTGCCAGCAGCCAACTTTTAACGGGAAACTATGGCTACACCTTC. Translated: CASSQLLTGNYGYTF. The chain has TRBV4-2 and TRBJ1-2; D is unclear. Germline CDR1 LGHNA, CDR2 YNFKEQ. Deletions cut 2 bases from V and 2 bases from J, with 12 bases between. The CDR3 runs 15 residues.

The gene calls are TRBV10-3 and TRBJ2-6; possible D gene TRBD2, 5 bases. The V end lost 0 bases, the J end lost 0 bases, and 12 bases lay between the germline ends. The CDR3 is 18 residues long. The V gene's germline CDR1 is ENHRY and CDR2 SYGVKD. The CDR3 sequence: CAISESMSGISGANVLTF. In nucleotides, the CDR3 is TGTGCCATCAGTGAGTCGATGAGCGGAATCTCTGGGGCCAACGTCCTGACTTTC.